Here is one TCR beta chain with its context. Its antigen remains unknown. This sample stems from a study of cytomegalovirus exposure and HLA in healthy donors. Generated by immunoSEQ multiplex PCR, the TCRdb table keeps only in-frame clones and is missing some. The sample includes fewer than 200,000 clones, roughly 80% seen only once; the top ten take approximately 3%. Overall study findings and caveats: The tendency of first-cohort TCR clusters to co-occur in the 120 validation repertoires was the finding of a later analysis. A list of 164 TCR beta chains associated with cytomegalovirus was given.

Trimming removed 5 bases at V and 4 bases at J, with 9 bases between. Germline V CDR1 and CDR2: KGHSH, LQKENI. CDR3 length: 13 amino acids. The receptor was isolated from a woman younger than 35 in good health and CMV-seropositive. The chain employs TRBV18 and TRBJ1-5, with D possibly being TRBD1 (6 bases). Specimen: PBMCs. CDR3 residues: CASSGDKNQPQHF. The CDR3 DNA is TGTGCCAGCTCAGGGGACAAAAATCAGCCCCAGCATTTT.